The 22 T cell receptor beta chains reported below all come from one sample, sequenced in a study of blood T cell repertoires in COVID-19. TCRdb keeps only in-frame clones here, not all; method: immunoSEQ multiplex PCR. The sample yields tens of thousands of clones, more than 65% seen once. Sample: peripheral blood. The source is a man aged 65-85 years with COVID-19, enrolled during active disease.

The DNA for the CDR3 is TGTGCCAGCAGCCAATTAATTGGTTATGAGGGGAACACTGAAGCTTTCTTT. It is translated as CASSQLIGYEGNTEAFF. The chain has TRBV3-1 (or the pseudogene TRBV3-2) and TRBJ1-1, with no clear D. The V gene's germline CDR1 is LGHDT and CDR2 YNNKEL (reference sequence). Trimming removed 2 bases from V and 1 base from J, with 17 bases in between. CDR3 length equals 17 residues.

The chain combines TRBV29-1 with TRBJ1-3, with D hard to call. Per the germline V gene, CDR1 is SQVTM and CDR2 is ANQGSEA. V shed 5 bases and J shed 2 bases, with 7 bases lying between them. The CDR3 runs 12 residues. The CDR3 nucleotides are TGCAGCGTTATCGGGACTGGAAACACCATATATTTT. This encodes CSVIGTGNTIYF.

CDR3 sequence reads: CASSSVGSYEQYF. For the CDR3, the DNA is TGTGCCAGCAGCTCTGTGGGCAGTTACGAGCAGTACTTC. This chain connects TRBV28 to TRBJ2-7; D remains ambiguous. The germline V gene has CDR1 MDHEN and CDR2 SYDVKM. The CDR3 is 13 amino acids. Between the trimmed V and J ends, which lost 6 bases and 4 bases, there was a span of 13 bases.

This chain connects TRBV11-2 to TRBJ2-2; perhaps TRBD2 as D (6 bases). The CDR3 has 16 residues. Germline V gene data show CDR1 as SGHAT and CDR2 as FQNNGV. Trimming stripped 5 bases from V and 1 base from J, with 14 bases between. The CDR3 nucleotides read TGTGCCAGCAGCCCCGCCGGGACTCAGAACACCGGGGAGCTGTTTTTT. It is translated as CASSPAGTQNTGELFF.

The CDR3 DNA follows: TGTGCCAGCAGCCAAGATCGGGGCGGGAGTGGCTACACCTTC. As protein: CASSQDRGGSGYTF. The chain has TRBV3-1 (or the pseudogene TRBV3-2) and TRBJ1-2, with a tentative D call TRBD1 (5 bases). The CDR3 covers 14 residues. Trimming pared 0 bases from V and 7 bases from J, leaving 12 bases between. Germline V gene data show CDR1 as LGHDT and CDR2 as YNNKEL (reference sequence).

This chain uses TRBV7-8 with TRBJ1-4; a possible D gene is TRBD1 (6 bases). The CDR3 length is 15 residues. CDR1 is SGHVS, CDR2 FQNEAQ, per germline. V lost 5 bases and J 11 bases, leaving 21 bases between the germline ends. The CDR3 loop reads CASSPGGGPGDKLFF. As DNA, the CDR3 is TGTGCCAGCAGCCCGGGGGGGGGCCCAGGGGATAAACTGTTTTTT.

This clone was detected only a few times. The CDR3 protein is CASSFGGNQPQHF. CDR3 nucleotide sequence: TGTGCCAGCAGCTTTGGCGGGAATCAGCCCCAGCATTTT. The chain is built from TRBV5-4 and TRBJ1-5; the D is unclear. Trimming took off 2 bases at V and 4 bases at J, with 7 bases between the two ends. CDR1 is SGHNT and CDR2 is YYREEE in the germline V gene (reference sequence). CDR3 length: 13 amino acids.

The chain links TRBV28 to TRBJ1-2, with D hard to call. Germline V lookup: CDR1 MDHEN, CDR2 SYDVKM. CDR3 length: 12 residues. Trimming removed 2 bases at V and 4 bases at J, with 5 bases between. CDR3 protein: CASSLQVYGYTF. The CDR3 nucleotides are TGTGCCAGCAGTTTACAGGTCTATGGCTACACCTTC.

In its sample, this clone was seen once. The chain carries TRBV5-1 and TRBJ2-7, with TRBD1 identical over 9 bases. Germline CDR1 reads SGHRS; CDR2 reads YFSETQ. The length of the CDR3 is 14 residues. J gave up 7 bases and V 4 bases, and 9 bases lay outside the gene matches. This chain's CDR3 is CASSTGTGRVEQYF. As DNA, the CDR3 is TGCGCCAGCAGCACTGGGACAGGGAGGGTGGAGCAGTACTTC. Drawing the rest from reference TRBV5-1 and TRBJ2-7, the complete variable domain is KAGVTQTPRYLIKTRGQQVTLSCSPISGHRSVSWYQQTPGQGLQFLFEYFSETQRNKGNFPGRFSGRQFSNSRSEMNVSTLELGDSALYLCASSTGTGRVEQYFGPGTRLTVT.

V gene TRBV9 combines with J gene TRBJ1-1, with D hard to call. This CDR3 has 15 residues. V was clipped by 2 bases and J by 0 bases, with 11 bases between them. Looked up from germline, CDR1 is SGDLS and CDR2 is YYNGEE. CDR3 in DNA: TGTGCCAGCAGCGTCGATGGGAGGATGAACACTGAAGCTTTCTTT. Translated, it gives CASSVDGRMNTEAFF. The full variable domain, with the rest looked up from reference TRBV9 and TRBJ1-1, is DSGVTQTPKHLITATGQRVTLRCSPRSGDLSVYWYQQSLDQGLQFLIQYYNGEERAKGNILERFSAQQFPDLHSELNLSSLELGDSALYFCASSVDGRMNTEAFFGQGTRLTVV.

This chain uses TRBV12-3 or TRBV12-4 with TRBJ1-2, with no clear D. The CDR3 covers 13 residues. The V and J ends lost 3 bases and 4 bases respectively, with 9 bases between them. Written as DNA, the CDR3 is TGTGCCAGCAGTTTTACGACAAGCTATGGCTACACCTTC. It translates to CASSFTTSYGYTF.

J is TRBJ2-1 and V is TRBV6-2 or TRBV6-3; 14 positions agree with TRBD2. Trimming at V came to 5 bases and at J to 10 bases, leaving 10 bases not matched to a gene. The CDR3 length is 16 residues. Looked up from germline, CDR1 is MNHEY and CDR2 is SVGEGT. The DNA for the CDR3 is TGTGCCAGCAGTCACCCGAGACTAGCGGGAGGGGTGGAGCAGTTCTTC. Translated: CASSHPRLAGGVEQFF.

J is TRBJ2-5 and V is TRBV20-1; 7 bases are a match to TRBD2. The germline V gene encodes CDR1 DFQATT and CDR2 SNEGSKA (reference sequence). The CDR3 is made up of 15 amino acids. Losses at the gene ends were 3 bases for V and 2 bases for J; bases not matched to a gene: 9. The CDR3 protein is CSASFAGELQETQYF. As DNA, the CDR3 is TGCAGTGCTAGTTTTGCGGGGGAGCTTCAAGAGACCCAGTACTTC.

V is TRBV18 and J is TRBJ2-7; D call uncertain. The CDR3 consists of 20 residues. V dropped 2 bases and J dropped 2 bases, with 28 bases sitting between them. The germline V gene encodes CDR1 KGHSH and CDR2 LQKENI. In DNA form, the CDR3 reads TGTGCCAGCTCACCATCCCCCCAAGAAAACCCTTTACAGTTAACCTACGAGCAGTACTTC. Protein: CASSPSPQENPLQLTYEQYF.

With regard to this clone: This same CDR3 is encoded by further DNA sequences in the sample. The gene calls are TRBV6-5 and TRBJ1-1, with D unclear. Per germline, CDR1 MNHEY and CDR2 SVGAGI. The ends were cut back, 6 bases at V and 0 bases at J, with 8 bases in the middle. The CDR3 is made up of 13 amino acids. The CDR3 bases are TGTGCCAGCAGCCGAACATTGAACACTGAAGCTTTCTTT. Protein product: CASSRTLNTEAFF.

The V call is TRBV6-5, the J call TRBJ1-2, with unresolved D. Germline V gives CDR1 MNHEY, CDR2 SVGAGI. Trimming removed 5 bases from V and 8 bases from J, with 12 bases in between. This CDR3 has 12 amino acids. CDR3 nucleotides: TGTGCCAGCAGTAAAAACAGCGGCGGCTACACCTTC. Translation: CASSKNSGGYTF.

This chain links TRBV19 with TRBJ1-1; possibly TRBD1 for D (6 bases). The CDR3 contains 16 residues. The V and J ends lost 6 bases and 0 bases respectively, with 17 bases between them. Per the germline V gene, CDR1 is LNHDA and CDR2 is SQIVND (reference sequence). CDR3 sequence reads: CASRQTKTGLNTEAFF. The CDR3 DNA reads as TGTGCCAGTAGGCAGACCAAAACAGGGCTGAACACTGAAGCTTTCTTT.

V and J are TRBV2 and TRBJ2-2; TRBD1 matches 10 bases. Germline assignment: CDR1 SNHLY and CDR2 FYNNEI. This CDR3 spans 15 amino acids. The V and J ends lost 6 bases and 3 bases, in that order; junction bases with no gene match: 4. In DNA, the CDR3 is TGTGCCAGCAGAAGACAGGGGGCCGACACCGGGGAGCTGTTTTTT. Its protein is CASRRQGADTGELFF.

V is TRBV7-2 and J is TRBJ2-6, with D perhaps TRBD2 (6 bases). Trimming removed 5 bases at V and 0 bases at J, with 11 bases between. There are 16 residues in the CDR3. Germline V CDR1 and CDR2: SGHTA, FQGNSA. Written as DNA, the CDR3 is TGTGCCAGCAGCCTTTCCGGGGGCTCTGGGGCCAACGTCCTGACTTTC. As protein: CASSLSGGSGANVLTF.

The chain carries TRBV19 and TRBJ1-2; no firm D call. This CDR3 has 14 residues. Trimming pared 7 bases from V and 5 bases from J, leaving 17 bases between. From germline, CDR1 is LNHDA and CDR2 SQIVND (reference sequence). The CDR3 loop reads CASTAYGPLYGYTF. The CDR3 DNA is TGTGCCAGTACCGCCTATGGTCCCCTTTATGGCTACACCTTC.

The chain combines TRBV7-3 with TRBJ2-1; D possibly corresponds to TRBD1 (6 bases). The CDR3 sequence is 13 residues long. The germline CDR1 and CDR2 sequences are SGHTA and FQGTGA. V dropped 4 bases and J dropped 7 bases, with 11 bases sitting between them. As DNA, the CDR3 is TGTGCCAGCAGCTCTCTGCAGGGGAATGAGCAGTTCTTC. Its translation: CASSSLQGNEQFF.

This clone was counted only a few times. The V call is TRBV15, the J call TRBJ1-1; maybe TRBD1 (5 bases). Germline V CDR1 and CDR2: LNHNV, YYDKDF (reference sequence). This CDR3 has 16 amino acids. The ends were cut back, 0 bases at V and 0 bases at J, with 11 bases in the middle. For the CDR3, the DNA is TGTGCCACCAGCAGAGATCGACAGACCATGAACACTGAAGCTTTCTTT. Amino acids: CATSRDRQTMNTEAFF.